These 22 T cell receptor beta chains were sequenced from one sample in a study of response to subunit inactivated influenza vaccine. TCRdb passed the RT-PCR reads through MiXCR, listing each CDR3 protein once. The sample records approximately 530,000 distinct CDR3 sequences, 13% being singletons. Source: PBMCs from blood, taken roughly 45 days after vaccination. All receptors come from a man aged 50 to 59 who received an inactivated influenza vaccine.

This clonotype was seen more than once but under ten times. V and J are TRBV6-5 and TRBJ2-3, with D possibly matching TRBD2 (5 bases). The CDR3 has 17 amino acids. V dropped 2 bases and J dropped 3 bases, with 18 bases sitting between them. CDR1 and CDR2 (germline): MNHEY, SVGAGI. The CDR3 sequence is CASSYLPGRGQTDTQYF. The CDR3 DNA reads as TGTGCCAGCAGTTACCTCCCAGGTCGCGGGCAGACAGATACGCAGTATTTT.

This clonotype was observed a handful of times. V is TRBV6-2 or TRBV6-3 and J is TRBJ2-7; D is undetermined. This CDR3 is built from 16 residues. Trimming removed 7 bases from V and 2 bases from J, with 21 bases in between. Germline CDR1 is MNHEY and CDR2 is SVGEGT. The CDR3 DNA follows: TGTGCCAGCACCACCTCACCGGCTCTTAGAACCTACGAGCAGTACTTC. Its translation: CASTTSPALRTYEQYF.

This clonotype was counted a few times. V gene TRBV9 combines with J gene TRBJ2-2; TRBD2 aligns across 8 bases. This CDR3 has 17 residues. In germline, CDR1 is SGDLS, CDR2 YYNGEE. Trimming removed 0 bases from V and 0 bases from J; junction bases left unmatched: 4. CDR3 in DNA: TGTGCCAGCAGCGTAGGGGCGACTAGCGCGAACACCGGGGAGCTGTTTTTT. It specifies CASSVGATSANTGELFF.

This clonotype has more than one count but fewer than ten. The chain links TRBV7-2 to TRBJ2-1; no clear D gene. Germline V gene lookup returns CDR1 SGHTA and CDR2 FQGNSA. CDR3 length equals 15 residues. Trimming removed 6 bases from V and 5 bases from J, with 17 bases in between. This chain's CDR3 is CASSAAIWTNNEQFF. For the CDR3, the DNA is TGTGCCAGCAGTGCTGCGATATGGACCAACAATGAGCAGTTCTTC.

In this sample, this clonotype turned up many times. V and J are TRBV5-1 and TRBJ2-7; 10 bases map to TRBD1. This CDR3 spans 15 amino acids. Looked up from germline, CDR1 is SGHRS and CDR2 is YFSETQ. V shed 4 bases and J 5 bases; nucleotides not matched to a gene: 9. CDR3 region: CASSPDGQGDNEQYF. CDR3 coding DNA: TGCGCCAGCAGCCCCGATGGACAGGGGGATAACGAGCAGTACTTC.

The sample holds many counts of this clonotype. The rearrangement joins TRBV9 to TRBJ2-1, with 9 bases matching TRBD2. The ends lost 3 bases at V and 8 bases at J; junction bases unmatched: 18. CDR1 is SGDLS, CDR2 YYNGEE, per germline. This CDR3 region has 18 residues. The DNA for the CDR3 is TGTGCCAGCAGCGCCTTTTGGGCTAGCGGGGCGAGCTTGCATGAGCAGTTCTTC. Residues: CASSAFWASGASLHEQFF. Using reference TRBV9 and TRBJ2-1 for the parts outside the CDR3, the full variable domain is DSGVTQTPKHLITATGQRVTLRCSPRSGDLSVYWYQQSLDQGLQFLIQYYNGEERAKGNILERFSAQQFPDLHSELNLSSLELGDSALYFCASSAFWASGASLHEQFFGPGTRLTVL.

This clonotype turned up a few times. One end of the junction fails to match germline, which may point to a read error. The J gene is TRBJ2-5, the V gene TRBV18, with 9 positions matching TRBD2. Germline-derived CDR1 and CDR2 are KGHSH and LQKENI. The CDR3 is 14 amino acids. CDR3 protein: CASTPVAGAETQYF. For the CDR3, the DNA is TGTGCCAGCACACCGGTAGCGGGAGCAGAGACCCAGTACTTC.

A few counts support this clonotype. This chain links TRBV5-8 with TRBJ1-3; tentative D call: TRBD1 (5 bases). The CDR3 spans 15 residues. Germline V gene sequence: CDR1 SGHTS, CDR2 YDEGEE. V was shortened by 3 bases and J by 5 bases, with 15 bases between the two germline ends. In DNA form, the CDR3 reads TGTGCCAGCAGCTCCGGGACCCTGCCGAGAAACACCATATATTTT. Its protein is CASSSGTLPRNTIYF.

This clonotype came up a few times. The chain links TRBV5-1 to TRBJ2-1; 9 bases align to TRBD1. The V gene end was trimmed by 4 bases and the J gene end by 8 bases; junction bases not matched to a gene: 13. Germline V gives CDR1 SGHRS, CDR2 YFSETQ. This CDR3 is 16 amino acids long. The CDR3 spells CASSPRGQGPLDEQFF. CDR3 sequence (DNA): TGCGCCAGCAGCCCCAGGGGACAGGGCCCGTTGGATGAGCAGTTCTTC. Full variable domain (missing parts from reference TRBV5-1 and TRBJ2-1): KAGVTQTPRYLIKTRGQQVTLSCSPISGHRSVSWYQQTPGQGLQFLFEYFSETQRNKGNFPGRFSGRQFSNSRSEMNVSTLELGDSALYLCASSPRGQGPLDEQFFGPGTRLTVL.

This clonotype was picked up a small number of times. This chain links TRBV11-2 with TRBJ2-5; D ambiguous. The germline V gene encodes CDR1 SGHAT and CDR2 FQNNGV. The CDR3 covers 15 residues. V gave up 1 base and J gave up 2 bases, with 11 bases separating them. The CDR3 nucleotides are TGTGCCAGCAGCTTAGGGCAGTCTTTGCAAGAGACCCAGTACTTC. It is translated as CASSLGQSLQETQYF.

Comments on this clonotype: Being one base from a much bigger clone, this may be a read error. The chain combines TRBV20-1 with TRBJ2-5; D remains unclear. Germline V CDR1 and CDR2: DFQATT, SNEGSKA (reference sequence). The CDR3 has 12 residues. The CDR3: CSARSSQEIQYF. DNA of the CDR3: TGCAGTGCTAGGTCCAGTCAAGAGATCCAGTACTTC.

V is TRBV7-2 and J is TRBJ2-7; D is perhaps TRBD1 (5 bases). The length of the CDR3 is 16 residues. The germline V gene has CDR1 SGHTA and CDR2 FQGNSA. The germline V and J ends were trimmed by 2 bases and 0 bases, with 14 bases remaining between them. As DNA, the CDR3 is TGTGCCAGCAGCTTATCCACAGGCCGGATCTCCTACGAGCAGTACTTC. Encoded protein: CASSLSTGRISYEQYF.

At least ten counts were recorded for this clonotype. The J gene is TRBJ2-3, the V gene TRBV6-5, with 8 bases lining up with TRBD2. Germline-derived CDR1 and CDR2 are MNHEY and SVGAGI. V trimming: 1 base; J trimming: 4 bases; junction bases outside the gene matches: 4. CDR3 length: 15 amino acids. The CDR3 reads CASSYLTSGADTQYF. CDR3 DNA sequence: TGTGCCAGCAGTTACTTAACTAGCGGTGCAGATACGCAGTATTTT.

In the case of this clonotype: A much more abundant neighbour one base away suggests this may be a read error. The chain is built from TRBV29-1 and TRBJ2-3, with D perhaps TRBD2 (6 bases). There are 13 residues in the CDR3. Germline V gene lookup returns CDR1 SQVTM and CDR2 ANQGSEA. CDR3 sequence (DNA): TGCAGCGTTGACATCGGGAGAACAGATTCGCAGTATTTT. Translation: CSVDIGRTDSQYF.

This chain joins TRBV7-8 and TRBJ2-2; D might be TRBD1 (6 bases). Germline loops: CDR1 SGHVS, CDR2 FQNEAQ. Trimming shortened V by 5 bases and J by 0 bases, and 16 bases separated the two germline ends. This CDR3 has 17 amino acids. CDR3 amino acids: CASSQRRRQANTGELFF. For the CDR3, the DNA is TGTGCCAGCAGCCAGAGACGGAGACAGGCGAACACCGGGGAGCTGTTTTTT.

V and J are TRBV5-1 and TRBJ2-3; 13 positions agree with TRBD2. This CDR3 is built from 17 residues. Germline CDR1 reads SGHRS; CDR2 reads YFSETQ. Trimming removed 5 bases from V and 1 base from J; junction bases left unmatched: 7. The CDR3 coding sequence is TGCGCCAGCAGACCCAAGGGGACTAGCGGGGGCACAGATACGCAGTATTTT. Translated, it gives CASRPKGTSGGTDTQYF.

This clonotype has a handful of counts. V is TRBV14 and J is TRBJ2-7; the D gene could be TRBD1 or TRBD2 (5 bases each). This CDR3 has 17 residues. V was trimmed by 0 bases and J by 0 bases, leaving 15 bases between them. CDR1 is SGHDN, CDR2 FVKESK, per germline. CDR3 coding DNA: TGTGCCAGCAGCCAAGATGGGGGTAGAGACCACTCCTACGAGCAGTACTTC. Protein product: CASSQDGGRDHSYEQYF. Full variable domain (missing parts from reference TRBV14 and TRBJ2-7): EAGVTQFPSHSVIEKGQTVTLRCDPISGHDNLYWYRRVMGKEIKFLLHFVKESKQDESGMPNNRFLAERTGGTYSTLKVQPAELEDSGVYFCASSQDGGRDHSYEQYFGPGTRLTVT.

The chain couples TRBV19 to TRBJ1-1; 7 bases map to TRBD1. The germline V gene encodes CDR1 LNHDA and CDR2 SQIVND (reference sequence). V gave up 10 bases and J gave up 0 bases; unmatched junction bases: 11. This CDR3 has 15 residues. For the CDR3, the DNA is TGTGCCACCAGTCCTCTTGGGACAGTGAACACTGAAGCTTTCTTT. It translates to CATSPLGTVNTEAFF.

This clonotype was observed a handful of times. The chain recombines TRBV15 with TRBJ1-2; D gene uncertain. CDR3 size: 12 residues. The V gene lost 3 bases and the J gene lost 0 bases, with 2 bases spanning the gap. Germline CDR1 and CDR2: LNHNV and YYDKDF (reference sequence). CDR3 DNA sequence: TGTGCCACCAGCAGTGCTAACTATGGCTACACCTTC. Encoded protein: CATSSANYGYTF.

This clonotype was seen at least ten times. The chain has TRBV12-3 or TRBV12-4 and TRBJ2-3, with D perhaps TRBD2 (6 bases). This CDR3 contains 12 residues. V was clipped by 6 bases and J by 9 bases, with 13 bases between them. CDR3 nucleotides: TGTGCCAGCAGCAGTCTAGCGAGCACGCAGTATTTT. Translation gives CASSSLASTQYF.

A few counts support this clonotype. Here the CDR3 reads CSALYRGINQPQHF. CDR3 DNA sequence: TGCAGTGCTCTCTACAGGGGGATCAATCAGCCCCAGCATTTT. V and J are TRBV20-1 and TRBJ1-5; 8 bases agree with TRBD1. This CDR3 contains 14 residues. The germline CDR1 and CDR2 sequences are DFQATT and SNEGSKA (reference sequence). The trim removed 5 bases at V and 3 bases at J, leaving 6 bases unmatched.

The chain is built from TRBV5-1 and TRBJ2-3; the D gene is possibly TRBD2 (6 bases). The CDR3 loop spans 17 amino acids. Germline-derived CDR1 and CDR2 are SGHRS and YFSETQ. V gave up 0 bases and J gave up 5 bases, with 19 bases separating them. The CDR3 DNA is TGCGCCAGCAGCTTGGTTGGGACTCCCTGGCAGGGAGATACGCAGTATTTT. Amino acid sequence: CASSLVGTPWQGDTQYF. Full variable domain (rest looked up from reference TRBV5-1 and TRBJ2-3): KAGVTQTPRYLIKTRGQQVTLSCSPISGHRSVSWYQQTPGQGLQFLFEYFSETQRNKGNFPGRFSGRQFSNSRSEMNVSTLELGDSALYLCASSLVGTPWQGDTQYFGPGTRLTVL.